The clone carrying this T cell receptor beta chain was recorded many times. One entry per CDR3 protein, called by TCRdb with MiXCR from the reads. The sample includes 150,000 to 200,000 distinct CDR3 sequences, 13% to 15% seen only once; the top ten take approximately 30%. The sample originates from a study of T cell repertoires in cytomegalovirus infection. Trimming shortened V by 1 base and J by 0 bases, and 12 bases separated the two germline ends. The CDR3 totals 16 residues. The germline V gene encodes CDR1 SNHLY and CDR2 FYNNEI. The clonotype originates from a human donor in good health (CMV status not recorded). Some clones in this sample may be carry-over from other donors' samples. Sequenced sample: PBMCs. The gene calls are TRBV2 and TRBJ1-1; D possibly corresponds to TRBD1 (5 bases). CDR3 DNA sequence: TGTGCCAGCAGTGAAGAGGCAGGACAAATGAACACTGAAGCTTTCTTT. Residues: CASSEEAGQMNTEAFF. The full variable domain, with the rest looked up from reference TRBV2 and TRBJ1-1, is EPEVTQTPSHQVTQMGQEVILRCVPISNHLYFYWYRQILGQKVEFLVSFYNNEISEKSEIFDDQFSVERPDGSNFTLKIRSTKLEDSAMYFCASSEEAGQMNTEAFFGQGTRLTVV.